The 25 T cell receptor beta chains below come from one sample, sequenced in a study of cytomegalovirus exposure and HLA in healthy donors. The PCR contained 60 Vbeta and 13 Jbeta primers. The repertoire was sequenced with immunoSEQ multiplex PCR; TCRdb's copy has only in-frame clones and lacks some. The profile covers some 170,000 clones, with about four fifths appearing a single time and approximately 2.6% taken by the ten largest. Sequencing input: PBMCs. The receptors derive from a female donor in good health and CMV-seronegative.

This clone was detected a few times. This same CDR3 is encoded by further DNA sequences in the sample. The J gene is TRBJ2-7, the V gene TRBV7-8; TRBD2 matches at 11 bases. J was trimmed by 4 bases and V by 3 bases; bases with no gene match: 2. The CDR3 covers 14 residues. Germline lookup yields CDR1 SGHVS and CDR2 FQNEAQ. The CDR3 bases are TGTGCCAGCAGCTTGGGACTAGCGGCTTACGAGCAGTACTTC. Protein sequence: CASSLGLAAYEQYF. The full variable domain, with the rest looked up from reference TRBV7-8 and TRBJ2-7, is GAGVSQSPRYKVAKRGQDVALRCDPISGHVSLFWYQQALGQGPEFLTYFQNEAQLDKSGLPSDRFFAERPEGSVSTLKIQRTQQEDSAVYLCASSLGLAAYEQYFGPGTRLTVT.

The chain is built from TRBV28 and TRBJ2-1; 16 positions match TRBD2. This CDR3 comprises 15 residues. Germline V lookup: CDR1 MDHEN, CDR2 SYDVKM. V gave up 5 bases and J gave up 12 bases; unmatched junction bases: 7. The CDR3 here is CASSPSGTSGRGQFF. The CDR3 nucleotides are TGTGCCAGCAGTCCTAGCGGGACTAGCGGGAGGGGGCAGTTCTTC.

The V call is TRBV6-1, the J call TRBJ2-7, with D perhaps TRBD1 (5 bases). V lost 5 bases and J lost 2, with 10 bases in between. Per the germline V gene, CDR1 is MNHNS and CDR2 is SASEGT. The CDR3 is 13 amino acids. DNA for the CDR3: TGTGCCAGCAGTCCGACAGAGACCTACGAGCAGTACTTC. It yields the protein CASSPTETYEQYF.

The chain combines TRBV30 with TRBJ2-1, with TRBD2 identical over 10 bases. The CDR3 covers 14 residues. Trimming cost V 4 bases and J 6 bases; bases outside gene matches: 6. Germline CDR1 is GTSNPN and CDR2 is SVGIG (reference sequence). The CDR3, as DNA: TGTGCCTGGACTAGCGGGAGACCTGGCAATGAGCAGTTCTTC. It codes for CAWTSGRPGNEQFF.

CDR3 coding DNA: TGTGCCAGCAGCTTGTCTCTCGGGAGTGGCTACACCTTC. It is translated as CASSLSLGSGYTF. The gene calls are TRBV5-6 and TRBJ1-2; D is ambiguous. V was clipped by 1 base and J by 7 bases, with 11 bases between them. This CDR3 is built from 13 residues. From germline, CDR1 is SGHDT and CDR2 YYEEEE.

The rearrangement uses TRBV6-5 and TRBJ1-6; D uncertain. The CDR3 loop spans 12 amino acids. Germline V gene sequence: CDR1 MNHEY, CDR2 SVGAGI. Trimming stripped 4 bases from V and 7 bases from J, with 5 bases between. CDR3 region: CASSSFNSPLHF. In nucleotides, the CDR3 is TGTGCCAGCAGTTCGTTCAATTCACCCCTCCACTTT.

CDR3 loop: CAWSGLGRGSGNTIYF. The DNA for the CDR3 is TGTGCCTGGAGTGGCCTGGGCAGGGGCTCTGGAAACACCATATATTTT. V gene TRBV30 combines with J gene TRBJ1-3, with D possibly being TRBD1 (6 bases). This CDR3 has 16 residues. CDR1 and CDR2 (germline): GTSNPN, SVGIG (reference sequence). The V end lost 1 base, the J end lost 0 bases, and 13 bases lay between the germline ends.

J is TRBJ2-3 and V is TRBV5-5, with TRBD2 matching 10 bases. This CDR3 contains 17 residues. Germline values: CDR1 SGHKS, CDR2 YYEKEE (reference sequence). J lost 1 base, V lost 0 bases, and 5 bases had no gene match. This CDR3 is CASSLVGGLAGTDTQYF. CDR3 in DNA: TGTGCCAGCAGCTTGGTTGGAGGACTAGCGGGCACAGATACGCAGTATTTT.

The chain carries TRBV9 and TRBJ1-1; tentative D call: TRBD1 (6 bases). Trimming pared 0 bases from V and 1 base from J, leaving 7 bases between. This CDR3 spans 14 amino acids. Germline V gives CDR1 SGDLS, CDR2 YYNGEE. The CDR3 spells CASSVVGQNTEAFF. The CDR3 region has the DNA TGTGCCAGCAGCGTAGTGGGACAGAACACTGAAGCTTTCTTT.

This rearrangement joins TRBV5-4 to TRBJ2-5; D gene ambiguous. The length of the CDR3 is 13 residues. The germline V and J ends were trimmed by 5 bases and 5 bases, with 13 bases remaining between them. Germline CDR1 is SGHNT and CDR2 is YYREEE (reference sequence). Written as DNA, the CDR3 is TGTGCCAGCAGTTACGACACCCTGGAGACCCAGTACTTC. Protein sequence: CASSYDTLETQYF.

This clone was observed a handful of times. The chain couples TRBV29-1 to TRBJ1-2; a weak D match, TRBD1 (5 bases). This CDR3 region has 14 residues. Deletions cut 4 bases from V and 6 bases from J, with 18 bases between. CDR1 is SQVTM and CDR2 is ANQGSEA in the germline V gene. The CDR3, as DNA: TGCAGCGTTGTAGAAGGTTATGGGGCGAATGGCTACACCTTC. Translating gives CSVVEGYGANGYTF.

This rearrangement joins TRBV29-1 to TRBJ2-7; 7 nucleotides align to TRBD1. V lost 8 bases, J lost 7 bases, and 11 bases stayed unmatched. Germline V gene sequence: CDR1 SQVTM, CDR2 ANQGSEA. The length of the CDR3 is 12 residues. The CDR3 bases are TGCAGCACCGCATACAGGGGCGGGGAGCAGTACTTC. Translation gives CSTAYRGGEQYF.

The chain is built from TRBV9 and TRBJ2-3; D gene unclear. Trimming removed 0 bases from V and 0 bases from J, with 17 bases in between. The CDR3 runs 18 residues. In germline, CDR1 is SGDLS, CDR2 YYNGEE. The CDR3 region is CASSVGQVPFLSTDTQYF. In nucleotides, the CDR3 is TGTGCCAGCAGCGTAGGGCAGGTCCCTTTTTTAAGCACAGATACGCAGTATTTT.

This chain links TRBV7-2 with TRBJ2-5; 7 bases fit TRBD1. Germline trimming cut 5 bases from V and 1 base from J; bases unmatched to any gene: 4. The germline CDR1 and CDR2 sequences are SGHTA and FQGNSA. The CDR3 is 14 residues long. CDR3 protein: CASSLTGVQETQYF. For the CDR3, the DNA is TGTGCCAGCAGCCTTACAGGGGTCCAAGAGACCCAGTACTTC.

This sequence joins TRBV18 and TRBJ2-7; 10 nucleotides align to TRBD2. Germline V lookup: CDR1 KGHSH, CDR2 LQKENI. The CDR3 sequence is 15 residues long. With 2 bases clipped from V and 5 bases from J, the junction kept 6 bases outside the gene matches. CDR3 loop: CASSPKLAGDHEQYF. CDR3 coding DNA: TGTGCCAGCTCACCAAAGCTAGCGGGAGACCACGAGCAGTACTTC.

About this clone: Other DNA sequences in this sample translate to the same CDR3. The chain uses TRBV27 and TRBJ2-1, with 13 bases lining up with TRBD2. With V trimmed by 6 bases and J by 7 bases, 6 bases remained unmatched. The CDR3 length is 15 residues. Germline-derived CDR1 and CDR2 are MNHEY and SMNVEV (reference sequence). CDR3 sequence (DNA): TGTGCCAGCAGACTTGGGACTAGCGGGAATAATGAGCAGTTCTTC. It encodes CASRLGTSGNNEQFF.

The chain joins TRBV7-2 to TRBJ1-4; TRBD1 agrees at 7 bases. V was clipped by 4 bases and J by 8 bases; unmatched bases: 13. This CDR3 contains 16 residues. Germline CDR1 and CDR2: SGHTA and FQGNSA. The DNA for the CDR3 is TGTGCCAGCAGCTCTAGGTTGAGGGACAGTCAGGAAAAACTGTTTTTT. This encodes CASSSRLRDSQEKLFF. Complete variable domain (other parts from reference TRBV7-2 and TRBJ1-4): GAGVSQSPSNKVTEKGKDVELRCDPISGHTALYWYRQSLGQGLEFLIYFQGNSAPDKSGLPSDRFSAERTGGSVSTLTIQRTQQEDSAVYLCASSSRLRDSQEKLFFGSGTQLSVL.

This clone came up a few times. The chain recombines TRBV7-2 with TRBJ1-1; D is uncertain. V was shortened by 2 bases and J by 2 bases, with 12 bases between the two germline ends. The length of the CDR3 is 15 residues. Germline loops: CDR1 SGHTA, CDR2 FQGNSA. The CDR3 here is CASSLSPTGNTEAFF. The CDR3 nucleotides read TGTGCCAGCAGCTTATCCCCGACTGGTAACACTGAAGCTTTCTTT. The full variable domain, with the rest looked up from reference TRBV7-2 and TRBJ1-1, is GAGVSQSPSNKVTEKGKDVELRCDPISGHTALYWYRQSLGQGLEFLIYFQGNSAPDKSGLPSDRFSAERTGGSVSTLTIQRTQQEDSAVYLCASSLSPTGNTEAFFGQGTRLTVV.

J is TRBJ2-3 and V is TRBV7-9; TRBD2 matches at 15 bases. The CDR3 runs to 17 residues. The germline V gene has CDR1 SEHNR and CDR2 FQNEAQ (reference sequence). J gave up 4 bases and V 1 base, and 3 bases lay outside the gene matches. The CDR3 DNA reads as TGTGCCAGCAGCTTAGGTGGACTAGCGGGAGGGTCAGATACGCAGTATTTT. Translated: CASSLGGLAGGSDTQYF.

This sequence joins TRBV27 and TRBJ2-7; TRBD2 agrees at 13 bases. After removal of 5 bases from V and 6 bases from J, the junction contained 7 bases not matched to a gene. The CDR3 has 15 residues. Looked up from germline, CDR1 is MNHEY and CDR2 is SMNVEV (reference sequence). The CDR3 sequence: CASSATTSGGTEQYF. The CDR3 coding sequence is TGTGCCAGCAGTGCCACGACTAGCGGGGGGACCGAGCAGTACTTC.

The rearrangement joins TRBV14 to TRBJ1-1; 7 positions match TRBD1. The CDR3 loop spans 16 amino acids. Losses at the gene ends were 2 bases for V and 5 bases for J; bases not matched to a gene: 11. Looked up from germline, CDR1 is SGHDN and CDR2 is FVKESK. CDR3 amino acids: CASSQTGTPQGTEAFF. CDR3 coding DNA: TGTGCCAGCAGCCAAACCGGGACTCCACAGGGGACTGAAGCTTTCTTT.

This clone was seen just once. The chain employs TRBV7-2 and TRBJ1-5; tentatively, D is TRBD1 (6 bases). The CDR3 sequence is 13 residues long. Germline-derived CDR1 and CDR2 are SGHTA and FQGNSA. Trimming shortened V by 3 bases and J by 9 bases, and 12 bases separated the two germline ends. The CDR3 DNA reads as TGTGCCAGCAGCTTGGGAGGGGGTCGGCCCCAGCATTTT. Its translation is CASSLGGGRPQHF.

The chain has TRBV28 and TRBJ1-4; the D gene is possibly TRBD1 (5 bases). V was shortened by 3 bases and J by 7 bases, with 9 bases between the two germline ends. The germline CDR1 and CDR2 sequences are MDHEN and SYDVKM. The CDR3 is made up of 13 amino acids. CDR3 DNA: TGTGCCAGCAGTTTGGGGGGAATTGAAAAACTGTTTTTT. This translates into CASSLGGIEKLFF.

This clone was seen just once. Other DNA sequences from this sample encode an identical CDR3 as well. The CDR3 sequence is CASSLGRGYTEAFF. The CDR3 nucleotides read TGCGCCAGCAGCTTAGGCAGGGGTTACACTGAAGCTTTCTTT. The chain recombines TRBV5-1 with TRBJ1-1; possibly TRBD1 for D (6 bases). This CDR3 comprises 14 residues. In germline, CDR1 is SGHRS, CDR2 YFSETQ. V was pared by 2 bases and J by 3 bases, with 11 bases between.

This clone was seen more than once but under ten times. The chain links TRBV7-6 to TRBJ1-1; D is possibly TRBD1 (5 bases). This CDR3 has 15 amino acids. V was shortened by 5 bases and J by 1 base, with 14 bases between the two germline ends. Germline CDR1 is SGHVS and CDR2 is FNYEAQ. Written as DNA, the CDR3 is TGTGCCAGCAGCCCCATAGCAGGGTCGAACACTGAAGCTTTCTTT. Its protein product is CASSPIAGSNTEAFF.